This is a list of T cell receptor beta chains from one sample in a study of blood T cell repertoires in COVID-19. Data came from immunoSEQ multiplex PCR; TCRdb stores just in-frame clones and leaves some out. The data hold about 100,000 clones, with around 94% observed a single time. The sequencing input was peripheral blood. The receptors originated from a man aged 50 to 59 with active COVID-19. The CDR3 runs from the conserved cysteine through the conserved F or W. Fields, in order: clone size, V gene, J gene, D gene, CDR3 DNA, CDR3 protein. D genes are given only for firm matches. Clone size is not always given. Where it is, it says once, few, many or a class for expanded clones.

once	TRBV13	TRBJ2-2	NA	TGTGCCAGCAGACCGGTAACCGGGGAGCTGTTTTTT	CASRPVTGELFF
NA	TRBV2	TRBJ2-7	TRBD1	TGTGCCAGCAGGCCCCCCTGGACAGGGGGGCCCTACGGAGAGCAGTACTTC	CASRPPWTGGPYGEQYF
once	TRBV19	TRBJ2-1	TRBD2	TGTGCCAGTAGCAAACTAGCGGGAACCTACAATGAGCAGTTCTTC	CASSKLAGTYNEQFF
NA	TRBV5-1	TRBJ2-2	NA	TGCGCCAGCAGCTTGTCAGGTACCGGGGAGCTGTTTTTT	CASSLSGTGELFF
NA	TRBV3-1/TRBV3-2	TRBJ2-2	TRBD1	TGTGCCAGCAGCCCGGGACAGGGTAGGACCGGGGAGCTGTTTTTT	CASSPGQGRTGELFF
NA	TRBV27	TRBJ1-6	NA	TGTGCCAGCAGTCCAACAGGGTCAGGGAATTCACCCCTCCACTTT	CASSPTGSGNSPLHF
NA	TRBV19	TRBJ1-1	NA	TGTGCCAGTAGTATTGAGCGGCGGACTGAAGCTTTCTTT	CASSIERRTEAFF
NA	TRBV21-1	TRBJ2-7	NA	TGTGCCAGCAGCTCGCGGGACTTCTCCTACGAGCAGTACTTC	CASSSRDFSYEQYF
NA	TRBV28	TRBJ1-2	NA	TGTGCCAGCAGTTTAGATCGGGGGGGTGGCTACACCTTC	CASSLDRGGGYTF
NA	TRBV2	TRBJ2-2	TRBD1	TGTGCCAGCAGTGACGGACAGGGGGCTTACGGGGAGCTGTTTTTT	CASSDGQGAYGELFF
NA	TRBV24-1	TRBJ2-1	TRBD2	TGTGCCACCAGCGGTAGGTCTAGCGGGAGGGCTCCCAATGAGCAGTTCTTC	CATSGRSSGRAPNEQFF
NA	TRBV19	TRBJ1-1	TRBD1	TGTGCCAGTGGAATTGGGACAGGGCAGAACATGAACACTGAAGCTTTCTTT	CASGIGTGQNMNTEAFF
NA	TRBV2	TRBJ2-7	NA	TGTGCCAGCAGTGAAGTGCGGGGCAGGGAGGCCGAGCAGTACTTC	CASSEVRGREAEQYF
NA	TRBV2	TRBJ2-4	TRBD1	TGTGCCAGCAGTTCCGCCCAGGGGGCAGACATTCAGTACTTC	CASSSAQGADIQYF
NA	TRBV5-4	TRBJ2-7	NA	TGTGCCAGCAGCTTGGGGTCAAGGACACTACGAGGAACCTACGAGCAGTACTTC	CASSLGSRTLRGTYEQYF
NA	TRBV19	TRBJ2-1	TRBD2	TGTGCCAGTAGTATTTCAGCGGGGGATCACAATGAGCAGTTCTTC	CASSISAGDHNEQFF
NA	TRBV2	TRBJ1-2	NA	TGTGCCAGCAGCTACGTCAGTTCGAGGTACTATGGCTACACCTTC	CASSYVSSRYYGYTF
NA	TRBV9	TRBJ2-3	NA	TGTGCCAGCAGCGTAGGGAGATTGGGGGGACCTATGACAGATACGCAGTATTTT	CASSVGRLGGPMTDTQYF
NA	TRBV21-1	TRBJ2-7	NA	TGTGCCCTCGCCCGACTAGCGGGAGTCTACGAGCAGTACTTC	CALARLAGVYEQYF
NA	TRBV5-6	TRBJ1-3	TRBD1	TGTGCCAGCAGCTTTCGGGTCTCAGGGGGCGGAAACACCATATATTTT	CASSFRVSGGGNTIYF
NA	TRBV10-3	TRBJ1-1	TRBD1	TGTGCCATCAGTGAAGGGGGCAGACAAAACACTGAAGCTTTCTTT	CAISEGGRQNTEAFF
NA	TRBV27	TRBJ2-7	NA	TGTGCCAGCAGTTTAGCCTCCTCTAGCGCCTACGAGCAGTACTTC	CASSLASSSAYEQYF
NA	TRBV14	TRBJ1-2	NA	TGTGCCAGCAGCCGGGACACCTATTATGGCTACACCTTC	CASSRDTYYGYTF
NA	TRBV28	TRBJ1-5	TRBD1	TGTGCCAGCAGGGGGGACAGCGGCCCCCATAGCAATCAGCCCCAGCATTTT	CASRGDSGPHSNQPQHF
NA	TRBV3-1/TRBV3-2	TRBJ2-1	NA	TGTGCCAGCAGCCGCTCCCCCATAGCGAGTGGGAGCGTCTACAATGAGCAGTTCTTC	CASSRSPIASGSVYNEQFF
NA	TRBV25-1	TRBJ1-2	NA	TGTGCCAGCAGCACCGGAGGGGCGCGGGGCTATGGCTACACCTTC	CASSTGGARGYGYTF
NA	TRBV7-6	TRBJ2-5	TRBD1	TGTGCCAGCAGCGCGAGACCGGGACAGGTAGAGACCCAGTACTTC	CASSARPGQVETQYF